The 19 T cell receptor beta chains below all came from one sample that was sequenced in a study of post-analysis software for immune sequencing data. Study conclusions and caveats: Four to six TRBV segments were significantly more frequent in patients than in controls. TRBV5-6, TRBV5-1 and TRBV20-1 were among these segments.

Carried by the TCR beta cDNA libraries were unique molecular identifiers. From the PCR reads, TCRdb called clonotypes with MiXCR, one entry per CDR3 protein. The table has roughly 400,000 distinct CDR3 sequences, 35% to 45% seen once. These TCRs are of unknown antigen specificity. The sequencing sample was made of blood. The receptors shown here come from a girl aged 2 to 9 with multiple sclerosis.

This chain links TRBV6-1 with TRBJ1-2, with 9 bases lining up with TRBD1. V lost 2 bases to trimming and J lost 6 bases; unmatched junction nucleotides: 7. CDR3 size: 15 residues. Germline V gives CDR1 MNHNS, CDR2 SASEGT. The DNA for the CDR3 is TGTGCCAGCAGTGAAATGTTTGGGACAGGGAATGGCTACACCTTC. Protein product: CASSEMFGTGNGYTF.

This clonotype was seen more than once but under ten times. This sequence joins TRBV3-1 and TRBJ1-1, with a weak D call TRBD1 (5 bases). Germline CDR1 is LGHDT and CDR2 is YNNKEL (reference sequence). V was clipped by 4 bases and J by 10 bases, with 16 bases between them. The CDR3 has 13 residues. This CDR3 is CASSLDKNVGAFF. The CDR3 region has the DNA TGTGCCAGCAGCCTGGACAAAAACGTAGGAGCTTTCTTT.

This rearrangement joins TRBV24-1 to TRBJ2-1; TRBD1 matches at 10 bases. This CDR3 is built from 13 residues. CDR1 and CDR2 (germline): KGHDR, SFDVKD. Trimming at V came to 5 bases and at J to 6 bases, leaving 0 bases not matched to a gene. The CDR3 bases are TGTGCCACCAGTGGGACAGGGGGCAATGAGCAGTTCTTC. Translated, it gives CATSGTGGNEQFF.

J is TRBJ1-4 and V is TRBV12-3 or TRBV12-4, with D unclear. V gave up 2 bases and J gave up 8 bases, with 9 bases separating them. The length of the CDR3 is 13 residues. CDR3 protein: CASSLRDQEKLFF. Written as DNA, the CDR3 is TGTGCCAGCAGTTTAAGGGATCAAGAAAAACTGTTTTTT.

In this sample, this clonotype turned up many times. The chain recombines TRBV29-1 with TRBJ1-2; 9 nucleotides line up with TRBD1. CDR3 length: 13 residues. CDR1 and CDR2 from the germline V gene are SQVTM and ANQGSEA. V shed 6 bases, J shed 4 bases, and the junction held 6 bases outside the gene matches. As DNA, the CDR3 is TGCAGCGTACCGGGGGGACAGGGCTATGGCTACACCTTC. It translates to CSVPGGQGYGYTF.

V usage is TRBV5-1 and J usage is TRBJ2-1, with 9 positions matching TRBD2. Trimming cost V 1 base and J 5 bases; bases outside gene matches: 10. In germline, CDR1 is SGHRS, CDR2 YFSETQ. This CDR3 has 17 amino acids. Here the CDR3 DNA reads TGCGCCAGCAGCTTGATGCTAGCGGGACCTTCTGACAATGAGCAGTTCTTC. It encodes CASSLMLAGPSDNEQFF.

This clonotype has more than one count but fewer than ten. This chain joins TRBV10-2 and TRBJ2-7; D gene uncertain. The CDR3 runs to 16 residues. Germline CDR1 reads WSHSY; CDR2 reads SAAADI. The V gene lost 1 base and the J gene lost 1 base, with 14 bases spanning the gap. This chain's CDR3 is CASSEFFQRYSYEQYF. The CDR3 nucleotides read TGCGCCAGCAGTGAGTTTTTCCAGAGGTATTCCTACGAGCAGTACTTC.

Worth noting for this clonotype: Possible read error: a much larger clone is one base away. The CDR3 is CASSMAGTGWLDTQYF. The CDR3 DNA is TGTGCCAGCAGCATGGCCGGGACAGGGTGGTTAGATACGCAGTATTTT. The chain joins TRBV9 to TRBJ2-3; the match to TRBD1 covers 9 bases. Germline V gene sequence: CDR1 SGDLS, CDR2 YYNGEE. J gave up 5 bases and V 4 bases, and 11 bases lay outside the gene matches. The CDR3 extends over 16 amino acids.

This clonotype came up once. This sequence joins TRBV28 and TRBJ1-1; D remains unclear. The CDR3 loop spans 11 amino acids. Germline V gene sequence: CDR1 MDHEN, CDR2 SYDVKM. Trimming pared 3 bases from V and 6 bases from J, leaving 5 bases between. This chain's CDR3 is CASSFWAEAFF. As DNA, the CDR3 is TGTGCCAGCAGTTTTTGGGCTGAAGCTTTCTTT.

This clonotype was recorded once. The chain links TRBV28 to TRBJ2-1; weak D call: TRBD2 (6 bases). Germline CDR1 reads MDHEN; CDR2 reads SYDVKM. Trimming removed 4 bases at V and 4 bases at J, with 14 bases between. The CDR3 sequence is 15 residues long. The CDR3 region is CASSWVGGLYNEQFF. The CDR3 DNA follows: TGTGCCAGCAGTTGGGTGGGAGGCTTATACAATGAGCAGTTCTTC. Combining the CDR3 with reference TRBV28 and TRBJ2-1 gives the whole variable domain DVKVTQSSRYLVKRTGEKVFLECVQDMDHENMFWYRQDPGLGLRLIYFSYDVKMKEKGDIPEGYSVSREKKERFSLILESASTNQTSMYLCASSWVGGLYNEQFFGPGTRLTVL.

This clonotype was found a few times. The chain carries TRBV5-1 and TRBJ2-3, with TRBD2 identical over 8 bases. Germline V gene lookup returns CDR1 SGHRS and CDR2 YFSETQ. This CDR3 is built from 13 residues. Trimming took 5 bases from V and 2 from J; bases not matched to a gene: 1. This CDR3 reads CASRTSVTDTQYF. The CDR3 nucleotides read TGCGCCAGCAGGACTAGCGTCACAGATACGCAGTATTTT.

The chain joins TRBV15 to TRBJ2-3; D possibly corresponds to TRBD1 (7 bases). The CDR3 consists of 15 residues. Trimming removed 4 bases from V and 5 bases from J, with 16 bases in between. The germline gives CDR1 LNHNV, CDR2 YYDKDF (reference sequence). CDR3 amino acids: CATSNPGGRVDTQYF. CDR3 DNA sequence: TGTGCCACCAGCAACCCAGGGGGGCGTGTAGATACGCAGTATTTT.

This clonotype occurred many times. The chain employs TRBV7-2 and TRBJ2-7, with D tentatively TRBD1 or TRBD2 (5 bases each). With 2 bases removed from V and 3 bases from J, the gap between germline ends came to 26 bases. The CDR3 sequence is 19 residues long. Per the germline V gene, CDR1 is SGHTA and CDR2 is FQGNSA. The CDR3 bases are TGTGCCAGCAGCTTAAGGGGCAGGGACCTCCTAAAACCCGACTACGAGCAGTACTTC. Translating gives CASSLRGRDLLKPDYEQYF.

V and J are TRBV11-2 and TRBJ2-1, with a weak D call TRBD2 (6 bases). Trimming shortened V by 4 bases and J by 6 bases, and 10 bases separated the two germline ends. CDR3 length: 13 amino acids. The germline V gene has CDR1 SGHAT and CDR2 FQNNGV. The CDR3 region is CASSWRGFNEQFF. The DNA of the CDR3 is TGTGCCAGCAGCTGGCGGGGATTCAATGAGCAGTTCTTC.

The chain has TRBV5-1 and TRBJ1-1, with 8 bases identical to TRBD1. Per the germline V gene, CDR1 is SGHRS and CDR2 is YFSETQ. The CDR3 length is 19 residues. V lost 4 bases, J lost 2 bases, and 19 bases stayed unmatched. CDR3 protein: CASSRLGTGQAVTNTEAFF. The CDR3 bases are TGCGCCAGCAGCCGACTGGGGACGGGACAGGCGGTAACTAACACTGAAGCTTTCTTT.

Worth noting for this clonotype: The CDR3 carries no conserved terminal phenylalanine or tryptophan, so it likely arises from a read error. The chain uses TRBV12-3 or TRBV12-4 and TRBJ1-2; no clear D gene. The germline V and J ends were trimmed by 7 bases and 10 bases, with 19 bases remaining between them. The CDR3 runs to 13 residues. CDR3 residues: CASTDVQVRPYTV. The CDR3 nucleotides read TGTGCCAGCACCGACGTGCAGGTGCGACCCTACACCGTC.

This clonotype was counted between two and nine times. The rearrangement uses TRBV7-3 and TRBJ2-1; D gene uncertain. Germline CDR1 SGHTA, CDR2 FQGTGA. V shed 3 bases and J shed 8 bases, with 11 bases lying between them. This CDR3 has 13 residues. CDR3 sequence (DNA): TGTGCCAGCAGCTTGACACGAATCGATGAGCAGTTCTTC. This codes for CASSLTRIDEQFF.

This CDR3 is CASSPTQGRDEQFF. The CDR3 coding sequence is TGTGCCAGCTCACCAACCCAGGGTCGAGATGAGCAGTTCTTC. V is TRBV18 and J is TRBJ2-1, with TRBD1 as a possible D gene (5 bases). The CDR3 sequence is 14 residues long. From germline, CDR1 is KGHSH and CDR2 LQKENI. V was cut by 2 bases and J by 8 bases, with 13 bases left in between.

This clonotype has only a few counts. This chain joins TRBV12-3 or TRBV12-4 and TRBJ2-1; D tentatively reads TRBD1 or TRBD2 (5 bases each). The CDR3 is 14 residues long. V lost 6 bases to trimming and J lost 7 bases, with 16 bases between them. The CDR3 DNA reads TGTGCCAGCAGGCCGGGACCCCTTAGGAATGAGCAGTTCTTC. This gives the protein CASRPGPLRNEQFF.